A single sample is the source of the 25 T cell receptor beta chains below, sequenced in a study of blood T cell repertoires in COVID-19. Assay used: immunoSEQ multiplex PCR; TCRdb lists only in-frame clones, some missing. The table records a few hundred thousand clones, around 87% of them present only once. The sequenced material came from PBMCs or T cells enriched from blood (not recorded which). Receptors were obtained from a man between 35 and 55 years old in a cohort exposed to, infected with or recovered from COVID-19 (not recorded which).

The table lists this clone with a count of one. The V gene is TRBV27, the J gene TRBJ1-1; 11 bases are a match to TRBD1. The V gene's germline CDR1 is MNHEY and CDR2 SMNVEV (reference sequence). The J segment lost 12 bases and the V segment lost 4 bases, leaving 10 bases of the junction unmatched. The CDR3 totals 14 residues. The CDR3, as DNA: TGTGCCAGCAGTTCCTGGGACAGGGGGAGACTTACTTTCTTT. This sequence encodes CASSSWDRGRLTFF.

CDR3 sequence: CASSTTGGSSGANVLTF. CDR3 in DNA: TGTGCCAGCAGTACGACAGGGGGCAGCTCTGGGGCCAACGTCCTGACTTTC. This chain joins TRBV28 and TRBJ2-6; 10 bases fit TRBD1. Germline-derived CDR1 and CDR2 are MDHEN and SYDVKM. V shed 5 bases and J 0 bases; nucleotides not matched to a gene: 4. The CDR3 runs to 17 residues.

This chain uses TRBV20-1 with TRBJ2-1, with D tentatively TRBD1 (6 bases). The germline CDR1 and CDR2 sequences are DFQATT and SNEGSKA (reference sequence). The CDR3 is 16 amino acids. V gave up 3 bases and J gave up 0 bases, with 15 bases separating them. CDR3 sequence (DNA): TGCAGTGCTAGTCTCTCCGGACAGCGCTCCTACAATGAGCAGTTCTTC. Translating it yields CSASLSGQRSYNEQFF.

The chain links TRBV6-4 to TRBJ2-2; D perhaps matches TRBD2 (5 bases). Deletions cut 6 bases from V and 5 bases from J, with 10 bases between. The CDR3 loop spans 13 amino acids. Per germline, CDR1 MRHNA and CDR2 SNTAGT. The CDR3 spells CASRELDTGELFF. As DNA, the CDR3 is TGTGCCAGCAGAGAACTAGATACCGGGGAGCTGTTTTTT.

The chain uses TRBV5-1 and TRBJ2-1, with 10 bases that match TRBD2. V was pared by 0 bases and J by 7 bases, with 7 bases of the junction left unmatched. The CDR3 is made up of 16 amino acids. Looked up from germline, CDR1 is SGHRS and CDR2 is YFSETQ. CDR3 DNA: TGCGCCAGCAGCTTGGTACAAAGCGGGAGGGGGAATGAGCAGTTCTTC. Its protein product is CASSLVQSGRGNEQFF.

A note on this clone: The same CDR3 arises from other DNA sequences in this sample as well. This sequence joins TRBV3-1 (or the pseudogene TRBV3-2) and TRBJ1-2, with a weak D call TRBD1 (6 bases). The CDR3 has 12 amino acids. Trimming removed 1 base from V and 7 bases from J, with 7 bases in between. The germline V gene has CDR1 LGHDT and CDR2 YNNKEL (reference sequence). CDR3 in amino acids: CASSQGRGGYTF. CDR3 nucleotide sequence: TGTGCCAGCAGCCAAGGCAGGGGTGGCTACACCTTC.

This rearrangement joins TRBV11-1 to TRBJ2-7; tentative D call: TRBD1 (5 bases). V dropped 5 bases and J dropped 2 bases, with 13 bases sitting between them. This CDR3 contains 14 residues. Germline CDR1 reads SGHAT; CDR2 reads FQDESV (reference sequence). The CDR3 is CASSTPQVPYEQYF. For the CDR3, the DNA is TGTGCCAGCAGCACCCCACAGGTTCCCTACGAGCAGTACTTC.

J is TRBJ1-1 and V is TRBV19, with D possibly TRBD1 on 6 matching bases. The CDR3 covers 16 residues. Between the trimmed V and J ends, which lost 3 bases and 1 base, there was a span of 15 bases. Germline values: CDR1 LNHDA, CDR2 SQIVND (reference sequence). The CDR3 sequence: CASSMRQGYGNTEAFF. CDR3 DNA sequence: TGTGCCAGTAGTATGCGGCAGGGGTACGGGAACACTGAAGCTTTCTTT.

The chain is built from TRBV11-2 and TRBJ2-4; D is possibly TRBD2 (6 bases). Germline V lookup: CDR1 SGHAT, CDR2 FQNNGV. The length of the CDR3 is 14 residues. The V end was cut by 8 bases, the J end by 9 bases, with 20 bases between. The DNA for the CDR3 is TGTGCCAGCGCCATGGGGGGAGTCCAAGGCATTCAGTACTTC. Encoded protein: CASAMGGVQGIQYF.

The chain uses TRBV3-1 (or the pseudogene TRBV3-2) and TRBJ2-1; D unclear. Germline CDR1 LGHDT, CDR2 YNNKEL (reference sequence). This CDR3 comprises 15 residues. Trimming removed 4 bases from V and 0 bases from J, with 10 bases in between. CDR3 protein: CASSPRRSSYNEQFF. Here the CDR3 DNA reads TGTGCCAGCAGCCCTCGGCGGAGCTCCTACAATGAGCAGTTCTTC.

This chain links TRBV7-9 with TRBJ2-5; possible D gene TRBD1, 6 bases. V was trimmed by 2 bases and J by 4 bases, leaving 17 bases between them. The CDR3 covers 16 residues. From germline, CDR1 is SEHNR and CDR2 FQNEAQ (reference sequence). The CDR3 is CASSLREQGPGETQYF. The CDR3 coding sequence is TGTGCCAGCAGCTTACGCGAGCAGGGGCCGGGAGAGACCCAGTACTTC.

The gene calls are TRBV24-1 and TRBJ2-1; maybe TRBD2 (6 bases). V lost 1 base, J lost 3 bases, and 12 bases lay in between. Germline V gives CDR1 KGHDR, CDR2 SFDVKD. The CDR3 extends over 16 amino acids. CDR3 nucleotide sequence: TGTGCCACCAGTGATTTAGGCGGGGCGGGCTACAATGAGCAGTTCTTC. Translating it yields CATSDLGGAGYNEQFF.

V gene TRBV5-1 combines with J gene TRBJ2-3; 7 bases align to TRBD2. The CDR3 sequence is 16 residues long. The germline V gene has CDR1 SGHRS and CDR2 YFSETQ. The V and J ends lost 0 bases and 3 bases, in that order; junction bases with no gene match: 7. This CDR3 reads CASSLAQRGGTDTQYF. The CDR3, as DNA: TGCGCCAGCAGCTTGGCCCAGCGGGGTGGGACAGATACGCAGTATTTT.

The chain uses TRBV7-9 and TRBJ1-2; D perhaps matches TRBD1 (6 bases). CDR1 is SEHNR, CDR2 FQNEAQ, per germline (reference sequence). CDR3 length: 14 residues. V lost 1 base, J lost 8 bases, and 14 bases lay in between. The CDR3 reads CASSLDGQSRGYTF. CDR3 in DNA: TGTGCCAGCAGCTTAGATGGACAGAGTCGCGGCTACACCTTC. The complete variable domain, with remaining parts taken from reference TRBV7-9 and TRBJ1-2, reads DTGVSQNPRHKITKRGQNVTFRCDPISEHNRLYWYRQTLGQGPEFLTYFQNEAQLEKSRLLSDRFSAERPKGSFSTLEIQRTEQGDSAMYLCASSLDGQSRGYTFGSGTRLTVV.

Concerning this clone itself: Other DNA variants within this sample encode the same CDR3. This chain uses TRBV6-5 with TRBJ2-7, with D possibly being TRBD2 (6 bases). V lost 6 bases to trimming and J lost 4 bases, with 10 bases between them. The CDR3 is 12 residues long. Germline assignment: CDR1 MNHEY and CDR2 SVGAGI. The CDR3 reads CASRAGRYEQYF. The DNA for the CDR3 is TGTGCCAGCAGAGCCGGGAGATACGAGCAGTACTTC.

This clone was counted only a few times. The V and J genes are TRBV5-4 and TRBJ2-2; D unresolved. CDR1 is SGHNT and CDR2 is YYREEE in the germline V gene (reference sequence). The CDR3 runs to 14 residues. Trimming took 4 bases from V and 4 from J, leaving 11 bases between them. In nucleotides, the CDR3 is TGTGCCAGCAGCCTGACTGTAGCCACCGGGGAGCTGTTTTTT. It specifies CASSLTVATGELFF. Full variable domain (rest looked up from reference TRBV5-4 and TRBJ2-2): ETGVTQSPTHLIKTRGQQVTLRCSSQSGHNTVSWYQQALGQGPQFIFQYYREEENGRGNFPPRFSGLQFPNYSSELNVNALELDDSALYLCASSLTVATGELFFGEGSRLTVL.

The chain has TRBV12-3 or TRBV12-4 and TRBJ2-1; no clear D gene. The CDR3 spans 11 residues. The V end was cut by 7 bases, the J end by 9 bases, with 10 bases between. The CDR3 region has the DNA TGTGCCAGCAAGTTTTCTATTGAGCAGTTCTTC. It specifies CASKFSIEQFF.

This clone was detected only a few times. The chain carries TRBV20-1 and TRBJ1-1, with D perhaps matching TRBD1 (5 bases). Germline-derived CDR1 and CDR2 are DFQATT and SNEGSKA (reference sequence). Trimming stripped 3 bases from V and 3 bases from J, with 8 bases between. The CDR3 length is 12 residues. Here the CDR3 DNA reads TGCAGTGCTAGTCGCAGGGACACTGAAGCTTTCTTT. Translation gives CSASRRDTEAFF.

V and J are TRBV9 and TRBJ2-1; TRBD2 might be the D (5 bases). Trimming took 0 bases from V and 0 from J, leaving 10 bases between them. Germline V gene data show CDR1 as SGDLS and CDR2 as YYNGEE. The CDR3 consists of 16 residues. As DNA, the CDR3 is TGTGCCAGCAGCGTAGGACTACAGAACTCCTACAATGAGCAGTTCTTC. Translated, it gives CASSVGLQNSYNEQFF.

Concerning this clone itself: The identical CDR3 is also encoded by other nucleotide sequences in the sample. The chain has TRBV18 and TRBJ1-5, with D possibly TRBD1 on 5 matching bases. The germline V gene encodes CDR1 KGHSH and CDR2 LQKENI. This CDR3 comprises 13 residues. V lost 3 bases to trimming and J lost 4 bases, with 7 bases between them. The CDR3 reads CASSPDRNQPQHF. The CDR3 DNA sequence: TGTGCCAGCTCACCCGACAGAAATCAGCCCCAGCATTTT.

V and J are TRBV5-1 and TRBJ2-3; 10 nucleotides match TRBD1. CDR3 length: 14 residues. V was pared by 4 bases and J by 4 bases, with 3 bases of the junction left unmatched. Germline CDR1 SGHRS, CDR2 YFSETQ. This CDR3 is CASSAGTGADTQYF. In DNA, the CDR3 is TGCGCCAGCAGCGCAGGGACAGGGGCAGATACGCAGTATTTT.

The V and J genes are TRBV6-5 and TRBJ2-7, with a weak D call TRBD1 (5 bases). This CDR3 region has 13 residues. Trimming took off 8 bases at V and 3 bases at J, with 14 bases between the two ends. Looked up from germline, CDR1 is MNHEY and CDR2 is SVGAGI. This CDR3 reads CASRRQNVYEQYF. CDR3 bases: TGTGCCAGCCGGAGACAGAATGTCTACGAGCAGTACTTC.

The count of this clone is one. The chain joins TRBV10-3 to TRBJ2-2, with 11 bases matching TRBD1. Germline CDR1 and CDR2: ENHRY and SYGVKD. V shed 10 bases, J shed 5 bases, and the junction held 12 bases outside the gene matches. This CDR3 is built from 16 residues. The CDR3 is CASRPGQGVLTGELFF. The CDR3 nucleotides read TGTGCCAGCCGACCGGGACAGGGGGTTCTTACCGGGGAGCTGTTTTTT.

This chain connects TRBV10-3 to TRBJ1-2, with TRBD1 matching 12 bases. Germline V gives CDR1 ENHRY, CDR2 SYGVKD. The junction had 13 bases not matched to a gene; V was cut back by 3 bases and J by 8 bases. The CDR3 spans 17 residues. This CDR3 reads CAISELRDRGPDPGYTF. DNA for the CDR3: TGTGCCATCAGTGAACTCAGGGACAGGGGGCCCGACCCGGGCTACACCTTC.

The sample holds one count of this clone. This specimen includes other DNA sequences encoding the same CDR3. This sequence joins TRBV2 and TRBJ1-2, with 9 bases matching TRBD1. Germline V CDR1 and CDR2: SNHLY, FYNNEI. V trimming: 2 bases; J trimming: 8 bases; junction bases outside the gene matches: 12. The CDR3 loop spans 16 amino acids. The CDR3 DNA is TGTGCCAGCAGTGAACGGGACAGGGTGCCGCAAGTGGGCTACACCTTC. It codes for CASSERDRVPQVGYTF.